The 14 T cell receptor beta chains listed next were all sequenced from one sample in a study of blood T cell repertoires in COVID-19. Sequencing was performed with immunoSEQ multiplex PCR; in TCRdb, only in-frame clones are kept and a portion is missing. The table has 100,000 to 150,000 clones, about 80% seen once. Sample: peripheral blood. The receptors originated from a woman aged 45-65 years with acute or convalescent COVID-19.

The CDR3, as DNA: TGCGCCAGCAGTGAAGGCGGTTCCTACGAGCAGTACTTC. This sequence encodes CASSEGGSYEQYF. The V and J genes are TRBV10-1 and TRBJ2-7; D is undetermined. CDR1 and CDR2 from the germline V gene are WNHNN and SYGVQD (reference sequence). This CDR3 comprises 13 residues. Trimming removed 3 bases from V and 1 base from J, with 7 bases in between.

This chain uses TRBV29-1 with TRBJ2-1; 8 bases align to TRBD2. V dropped 5 bases and J dropped 8; count of bases not matched to a gene: 8. The germline gives CDR1 SQVTM, CDR2 ANQGSEA. The CDR3 has 13 amino acids. The CDR3 DNA sequence: TGCAGCGTTTTCTCCGGGAGGGTCGATGAGCAGTTCTTC. Its protein product is CSVFSGRVDEQFF.

The chain couples TRBV18 to TRBJ2-3; D remains unclear. The V gene lost 1 base and the J gene lost 4 bases, with 6 bases spanning the gap. The CDR3 contains 13 residues. Germline V gene sequence: CDR1 KGHSH, CDR2 LQKENI. The CDR3, as DNA: TGTGCCAGCTCACCACTTCTTGCAGATACGCAGTATTTT. As protein: CASSPLLADTQYF.

The rearrangement joins TRBV13 to TRBJ1-5; 8 bases fit TRBD1. This CDR3 is 13 amino acids long. Germline CDR1 reads PRHDT; CDR2 reads FYEKMQ (reference sequence). V lost 4 bases and J lost 5; bases outside the gene matches: 1. CDR3 coding DNA: TGTGCCAGCAGCTCCAGGGGGCATCAGCCCCAGCATTTT. Protein: CASSSRGHQPQHF.

The chain employs TRBV15 and TRBJ1-4; 7 bases are shared with TRBD1. The germline V gene has CDR1 LNHNV and CDR2 YYDKDF (reference sequence). There are 16 residues in the CDR3. V was pared by 4 bases and J by 7 bases, with 12 bases of the junction left unmatched. CDR3 in amino acids: CATSKRGGTDVEKLFF. The DNA for the CDR3 is TGTGCCACCAGCAAACGAGGGGGGACAGATGTTGAAAAACTGTTTTTT.

V usage is TRBV2 and J usage is TRBJ2-1; D gene uncertain. The CDR3 extends over 13 amino acids. CDR1 is SNHLY and CDR2 is FYNNEI in the germline V gene. Trimming left V 7 bases short and J 8 bases short, with 15 bases between. The CDR3 sequence: CASTWVAADEQFF. The DNA for the CDR3 is TGTGCCAGCACCTGGGTGGCGGCCGATGAGCAGTTCTTC.

CDR3 sequence reads: CASRREFGETQYF. In DNA, the CDR3 is TGTGCCAGCAGACGGGAGTTCGGCGAGACCCAGTACTTC. The chain combines TRBV2 with TRBJ2-5; the D gene is possibly TRBD2 (6 bases). Germline values: CDR1 SNHLY, CDR2 FYNNEI. The CDR3 runs to 13 residues. Trimming left V 6 bases short and J 5 bases short, with 13 bases between.

The chain is built from TRBV5-6 and TRBJ1-1; D is possibly TRBD1 (5 bases). Germline CDR1 is SGHDT and CDR2 is YYEEEE. This CDR3 is built from 13 residues. V gave up 9 bases and J gave up 3 bases, with 15 bases separating them. CDR3 in DNA: TGTGCCACCACATCAGGGAGGTACACTGAAGCTTTCTTT. The encoded protein is CATTSGRYTEAFF.

The chain is built from TRBV11-2 and TRBJ1-3; D gene ambiguous. The CDR3 runs 13 residues. Germline CDR1 reads SGHAT; CDR2 reads FQNNGV. The V end lost 5 bases, the J end lost 0 bases, and 5 bases lay between the germline ends. The CDR3 region has the DNA TGTGCCAGCAGCCCCCTCTCTGGAAACACCATATATTTT. Translated: CASSPLSGNTIYF.

The table lists this clone with a count of one. The J gene is TRBJ2-1, the V gene TRBV5-1, with 14 bases fitting TRBD2. Germline values: CDR1 SGHRS, CDR2 YFSETQ. The CDR3 is made up of 16 amino acids. Trimming cost V 4 bases and J 8 bases; bases outside gene matches: 8. The DNA for the CDR3 is TGCGCCAGCAGCCAGACCGGGACTAGCGGGAGAGATGAGCAGTTCTTC. It codes for CASSQTGTSGRDEQFF. The whole variable domain, remainder taken from reference TRBV5-1 and TRBJ2-1, is KAGVTQTPRYLIKTRGQQVTLSCSPISGHRSVSWYQQTPGQGLQFLFEYFSETQRNKGNFPGRFSGRQFSNSRSEMNVSTLELGDSALYLCASSQTGTSGRDEQFFGPGTRLTVL.

The gene calls are TRBV7-9 and TRBJ2-1, with 8 nucleotides matching TRBD2. Germline assignment: CDR1 SEHNR and CDR2 FQNEAQ (reference sequence). This CDR3 spans 16 amino acids. The V segment lost 2 bases and the J segment 3 bases; nucleotides outside the gene matches: 6. CDR3 coding DNA: TGTGCCAGCAGCTTATCTGGGCGGGGGGACTACAATGAGCAGTTCTTC. This codes for CASSLSGRGDYNEQFF.

The chain has TRBV27 and TRBJ1-2; D perhaps matches TRBD1 (5 bases). V shed 0 bases and J shed 4 bases, with 15 bases lying between them. This CDR3 spans 16 amino acids. Germline values: CDR1 MNHEY, CDR2 SMNVEV (reference sequence). CDR3 region: CASSLSGGVRRYGYTF. The CDR3 DNA sequence: TGTGCCAGCAGTTTATCGGGGGGGGTACGACGCTATGGCTACACCTTC.

V usage is TRBV2 and J usage is TRBJ2-5, with D possibly matching TRBD2 (5 bases). The CDR3 length is 12 residues. Between the trimmed V and J ends, which lost 7 bases and 5 bases, there was a span of 11 bases. CDR1 SNHLY and CDR2 FYNNEI come from the germline V gene. CDR3 sequence (DNA): TGTGCCAGCAAGTTGCGCGGGGAGACCCAGTACTTC. This translates into CASKLRGETQYF. Full variable domain (rest looked up from reference TRBV2 and TRBJ2-5): EPEVTQTPSHQVTQMGQEVILRCVPISNHLYFYWYRQILGQKVEFLVSFYNNEISEKSEIFDDQFSVERPDGSNFTLKIRSTKLEDSAMYFCASKLRGETQYFGPGTRLLVL.

The CDR3 DNA follows: TGTGCCAGCAACAAAGGACAGAACTATGGCTACACCTTC. It specifies CASNKGQNYGYTF. The V gene is TRBV5-8, the J gene TRBJ1-2, with D possibly being TRBD1 (6 bases). Germline CDR1 reads SGHTS; CDR2 reads YDEGEE. The V and J ends lost 6 bases and 2 bases respectively, with 11 bases between them. This CDR3 is built from 13 residues.